The 7 T cell receptor beta chains presented below share a single source sample, sequenced in a study of blood T cells in healthy people across ages. A J-beta primer mix and a sample-barcoded 5' primer were used in a second PCR of about 7 to 12 cycles. TCRdb re-called the 5' RACE reads with MiXCR, one entry per CDR3 protein. The repertoire holds 540,000 or so distinct CDR3 sequences, with roughly 43% as singletons. Sequencing was done on a sample of blood. These receptors came from a man at least 80 years old in good health.

The V and J genes are TRBV6-5 and TRBJ2-7, with TRBD1 matching over 11 bases. V lost 6 bases and J lost 7; bases outside the gene matches: 8. The germline gives CDR1 MNHEY, CDR2 SVGAGI. CDR3 size: 14 residues. The CDR3 is CASRTGTGGYEQYF. DNA of the CDR3: TGTGCCAGCAGGACCGGGACAGGGGGTTATGAGCAGTACTTC.

This rearrangement joins TRBV29-1 to TRBJ2-3; 10 bases line up with TRBD2. The V segment lost 4 bases and the J segment 4 bases; nucleotides outside the gene matches: 2. CDR1 is SQVTM and CDR2 is ANQGSEA in the germline V gene. This CDR3 is 13 amino acids long. The chain's CDR3 is CSVASGSSDTQYF. In nucleotides, the CDR3 is TGCAGCGTTGCTAGCGGGAGTTCAGATACGCAGTATTTT.

This rearrangement joins TRBV6-2 or TRBV6-3 to TRBJ2-1, with a tentative D call TRBD2 (6 bases). The germline V and J ends were trimmed by 7 bases and 3 bases, with 13 bases remaining between them. The CDR3 extends over 14 amino acids. The germline V gene has CDR1 MNHEY and CDR2 SVGEGT. CDR3 in DNA: TGTGCCAGCACCGAGGGACTGATCTACAATGAGCAGTTCTTC. As protein: CASTEGLIYNEQFF.

The chain employs TRBV29-1 and TRBJ1-2, with 12 bases identical to TRBD1. Germline CDR1 reads SQVTM; CDR2 reads ANQGSEA. With V trimmed by 4 bases and J by 5 bases, 2 bases remained unmatched. This CDR3 is 13 amino acids long. The CDR3 DNA reads TGCAGCGTTGGGGGACAGGGGGCTTATGGCTACACCTTC. The encoded protein is CSVGGQGAYGYTF.

This clonotype turned up a few times. The V call is TRBV5-1, the J call TRBJ2-1, with D possibly being TRBD2 (5 bases). V was trimmed by 1 base and J by 6 bases, leaving 11 bases between them. CDR1 and CDR2 from the germline V gene are SGHRS and YFSETQ. The CDR3 is 14 amino acids. The CDR3 bases are TGCGCCAGCAGCTTGAGACTAAGTAGCAATGAGCAGTTCTTC. This codes for CASSLRLSSNEQFF. Filled out from reference TRBV5-1 and TRBJ2-1, the complete variable domain reads KAGVTQTPRYLIKTRGQQVTLSCSPISGHRSVSWYQQTPGQGLQFLFEYFSETQRNKGNFPGRFSGRQFSNSRSEMNVSTLELGDSALYLCASSLRLSSNEQFFGPGTRLTVL.

J is TRBJ1-5 and V is TRBV20-1; TRBD1 might be the D (5 bases). Germline V gene sequence: CDR1 DFQATT, CDR2 SNEGSKA (reference sequence). The CDR3 covers 13 residues. V lost 0 bases to trimming and J lost 6 bases, with 9 bases between them. CDR3 sequence (DNA): TGCAGTGCTAGAGATGGGGGTAGTCAGCCCCAGCATTTT. It encodes CSARDGGSQPQHF.

Regarding this clonotype: One end of the junction is discordant with germline, which a read error may explain. The V gene is TRBV18, the J gene TRBJ2-4, with D uncertain. The DNA end is more similar to TRBJ2-7, so the J call may be wrong. This CDR3 has 12 amino acids. Looked up from germline, CDR1 is KGHSH and CDR2 is LQKENI. CDR3 protein: CTSSPSTYEQYF. CDR3 DNA sequence: TGTACCAGCTCACCCTCCACTTACGAGCAGTACTTC.